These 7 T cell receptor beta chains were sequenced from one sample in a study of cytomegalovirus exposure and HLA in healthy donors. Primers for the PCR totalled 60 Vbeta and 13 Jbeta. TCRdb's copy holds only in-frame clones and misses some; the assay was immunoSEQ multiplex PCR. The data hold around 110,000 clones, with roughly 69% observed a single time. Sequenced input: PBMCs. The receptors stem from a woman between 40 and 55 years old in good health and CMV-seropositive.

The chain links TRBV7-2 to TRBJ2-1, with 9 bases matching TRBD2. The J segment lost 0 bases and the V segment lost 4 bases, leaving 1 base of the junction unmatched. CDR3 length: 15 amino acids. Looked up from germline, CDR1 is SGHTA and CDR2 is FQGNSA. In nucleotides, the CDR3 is TGTGCCAGCAGCTCGCGGGAGGGCTCCTACAATGAGCAGTTCTTC. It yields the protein CASSSREGSYNEQFF.

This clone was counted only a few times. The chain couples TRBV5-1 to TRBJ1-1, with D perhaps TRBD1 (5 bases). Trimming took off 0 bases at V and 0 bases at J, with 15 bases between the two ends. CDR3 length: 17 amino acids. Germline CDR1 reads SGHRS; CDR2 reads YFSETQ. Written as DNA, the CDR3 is TGCGCCAGCAGCTTGGAGATACAGGAGCCTATGAACACTGAAGCTTTCTTT. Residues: CASSLEIQEPMNTEAFF.

CDR3 sequence: CASSPLAGSPGNEQFF. The CDR3, as DNA: TGTGCCAGCTCACCCTTAGCGGGATCGCCGGGGAATGAGCAGTTCTTC. The J gene is TRBJ2-1, the V gene TRBV18; TRBD2 aligns across 8 bases. Germline V gives CDR1 KGHSH, CDR2 LQKENI. V was pared by 3 bases and J by 7 bases, with 11 bases of the junction left unmatched. The CDR3 spans 16 residues.

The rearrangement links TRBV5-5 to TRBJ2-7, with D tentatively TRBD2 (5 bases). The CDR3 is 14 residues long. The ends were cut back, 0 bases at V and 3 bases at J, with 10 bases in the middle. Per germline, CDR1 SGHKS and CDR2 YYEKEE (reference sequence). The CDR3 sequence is CASSLGGNVYEQYF. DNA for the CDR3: TGTGCCAGCAGCTTGGGAGGGAACGTCTACGAGCAGTACTTC.

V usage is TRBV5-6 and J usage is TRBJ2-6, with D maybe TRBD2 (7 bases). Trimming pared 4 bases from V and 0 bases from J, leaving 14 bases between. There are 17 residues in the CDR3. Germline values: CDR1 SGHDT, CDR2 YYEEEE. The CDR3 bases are TGTGCCAGCAGCCGGAGGGGGGGGAGCTCTGGGGCCAACGTCCTGACTTTC. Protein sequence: CASSRRGGSSGANVLTF.

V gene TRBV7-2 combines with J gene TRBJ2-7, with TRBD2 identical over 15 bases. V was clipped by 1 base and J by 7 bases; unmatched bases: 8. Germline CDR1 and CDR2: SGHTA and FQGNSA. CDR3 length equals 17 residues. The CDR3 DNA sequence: TGTGCCAGCAGCTTAGGGGGGACTAGCGGGAGGTCGTTTGAGCAGTACTTC. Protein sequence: CASSLGGTSGRSFEQYF. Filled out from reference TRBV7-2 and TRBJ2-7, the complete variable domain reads GAGVSQSPSNKVTEKGKDVELRCDPISGHTALYWYRQSLGQGLEFLIYFQGNSAPDKSGLPSDRFSAERTGGSVSTLTIQRTQQEDSAVYLCASSLGGTSGRSFEQYFGPGTRLTVT.

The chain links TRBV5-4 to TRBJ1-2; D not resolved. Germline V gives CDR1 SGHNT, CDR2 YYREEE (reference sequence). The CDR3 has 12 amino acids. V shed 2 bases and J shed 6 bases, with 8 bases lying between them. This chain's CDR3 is CASSFGGDGYTF. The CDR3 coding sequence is TGTGCCAGCAGCTTTGGCGGGGATGGCTACACCTTC.